The source of this T cell receptor (beta chain) is a study of blood T cell repertoires in COVID-19. Background on the study: COVID-19 samples collected from the United States, Italy and Spain covered acute and convalescent phases. The analysed material was cDNA or gDNA that came from T cells, B-cell-depleted T cells, or PBMCs.

Patients from Seattle were sampled longitudinally, starting during active infection. V shed 3 bases and J shed 7 bases, with 8 bases lying between them. Germline V gene sequence: CDR1 SGDLS, CDR2 YYNGEE. The CDR3 is made up of 12 amino acids. Measured with immunoSEQ multiplex PCR; TCRdb has only the in-frame clones, and not every one. The sample includes 450,000 or so clones, about 87% of them seen just once. The specimen sequenced was peripheral blood. This rearrangement joins TRBV9 to TRBJ2-1; possible D gene TRBD1, 6 bases. The sequence came from a man between 18 and 35 years old with COVID-19, enrolled during active disease. The CDR3 protein is CASSAQGNEQFF. The CDR3 DNA sequence: TGTGCCAGCAGCGCACAGGGAAATGAGCAGTTCTTC.